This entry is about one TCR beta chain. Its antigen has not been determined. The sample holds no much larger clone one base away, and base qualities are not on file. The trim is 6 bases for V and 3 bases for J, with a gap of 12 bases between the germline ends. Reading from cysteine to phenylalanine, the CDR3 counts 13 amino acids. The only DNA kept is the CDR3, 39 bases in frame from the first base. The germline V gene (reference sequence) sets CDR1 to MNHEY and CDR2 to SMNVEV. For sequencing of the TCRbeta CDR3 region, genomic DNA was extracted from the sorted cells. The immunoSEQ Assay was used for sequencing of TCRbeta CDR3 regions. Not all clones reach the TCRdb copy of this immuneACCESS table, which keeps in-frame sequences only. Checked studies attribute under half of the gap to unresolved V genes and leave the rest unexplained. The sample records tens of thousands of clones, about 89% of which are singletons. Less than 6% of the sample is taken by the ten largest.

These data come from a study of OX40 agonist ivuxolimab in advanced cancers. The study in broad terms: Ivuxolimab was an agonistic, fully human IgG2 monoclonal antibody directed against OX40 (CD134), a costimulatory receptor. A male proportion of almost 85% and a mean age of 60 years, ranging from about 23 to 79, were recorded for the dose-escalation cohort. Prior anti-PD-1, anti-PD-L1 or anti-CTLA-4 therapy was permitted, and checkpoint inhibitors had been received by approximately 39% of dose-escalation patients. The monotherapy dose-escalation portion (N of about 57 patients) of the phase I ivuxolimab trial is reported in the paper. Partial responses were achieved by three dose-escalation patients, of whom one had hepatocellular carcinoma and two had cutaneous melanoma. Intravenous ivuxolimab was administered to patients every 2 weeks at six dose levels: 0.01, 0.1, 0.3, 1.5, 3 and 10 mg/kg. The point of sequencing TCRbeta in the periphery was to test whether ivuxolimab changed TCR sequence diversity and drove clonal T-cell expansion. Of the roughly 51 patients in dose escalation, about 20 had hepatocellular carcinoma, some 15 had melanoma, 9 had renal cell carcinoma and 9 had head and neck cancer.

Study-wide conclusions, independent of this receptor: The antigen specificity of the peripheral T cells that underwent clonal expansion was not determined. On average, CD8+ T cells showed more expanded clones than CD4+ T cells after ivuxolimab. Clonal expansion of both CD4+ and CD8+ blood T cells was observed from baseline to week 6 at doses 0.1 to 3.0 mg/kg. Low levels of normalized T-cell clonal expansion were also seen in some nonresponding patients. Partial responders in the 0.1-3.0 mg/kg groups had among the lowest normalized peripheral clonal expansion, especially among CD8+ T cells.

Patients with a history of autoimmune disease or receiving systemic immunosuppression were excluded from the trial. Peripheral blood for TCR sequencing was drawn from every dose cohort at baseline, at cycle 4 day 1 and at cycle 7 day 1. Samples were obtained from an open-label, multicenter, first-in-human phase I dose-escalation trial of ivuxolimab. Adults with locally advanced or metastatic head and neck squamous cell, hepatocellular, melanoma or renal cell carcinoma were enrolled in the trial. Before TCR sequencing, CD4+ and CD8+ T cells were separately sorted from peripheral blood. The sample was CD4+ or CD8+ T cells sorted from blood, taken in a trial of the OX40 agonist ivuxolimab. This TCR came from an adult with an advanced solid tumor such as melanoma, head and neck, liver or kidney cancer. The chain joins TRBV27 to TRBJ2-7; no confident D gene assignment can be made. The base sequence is TGTGCCAGCAGCAAATACGAGAACTACGAGCAGTACTTC. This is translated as CASSKYENYEQYF.